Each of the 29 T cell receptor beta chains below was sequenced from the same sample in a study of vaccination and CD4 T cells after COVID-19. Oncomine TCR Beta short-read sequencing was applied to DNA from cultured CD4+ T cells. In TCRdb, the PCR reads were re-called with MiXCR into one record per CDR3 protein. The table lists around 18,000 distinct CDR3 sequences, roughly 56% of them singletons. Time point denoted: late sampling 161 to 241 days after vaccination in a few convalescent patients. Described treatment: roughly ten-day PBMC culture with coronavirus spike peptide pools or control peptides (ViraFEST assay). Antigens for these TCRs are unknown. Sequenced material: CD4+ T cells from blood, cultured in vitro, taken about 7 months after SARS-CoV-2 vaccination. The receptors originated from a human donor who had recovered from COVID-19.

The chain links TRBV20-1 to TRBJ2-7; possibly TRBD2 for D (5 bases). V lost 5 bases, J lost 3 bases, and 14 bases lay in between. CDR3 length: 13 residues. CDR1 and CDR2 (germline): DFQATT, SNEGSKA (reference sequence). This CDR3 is CSALSSSVYEQYF. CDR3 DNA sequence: TGCAGTGCTCTTTCTAGTAGCGTCTACGAGCAGTACTTC.

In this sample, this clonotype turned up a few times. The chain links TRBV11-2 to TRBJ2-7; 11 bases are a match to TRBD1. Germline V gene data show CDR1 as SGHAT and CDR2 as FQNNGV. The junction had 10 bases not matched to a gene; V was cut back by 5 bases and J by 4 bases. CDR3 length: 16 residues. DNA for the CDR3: TGTGCCAGCAGCGCCATACCGGGACAGGGGGTTTACGAGCAGTACTTC. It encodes CASSAIPGQGVYEQYF.

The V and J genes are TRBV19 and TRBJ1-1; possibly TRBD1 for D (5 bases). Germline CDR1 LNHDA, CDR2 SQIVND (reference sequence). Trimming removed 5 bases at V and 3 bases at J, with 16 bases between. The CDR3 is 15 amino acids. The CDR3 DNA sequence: TGTGCCAGTAGTCGCGCGGGGCCGGGGGACACTGAAGCTTTCTTT. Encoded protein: CASSRAGPGDTEAFF.

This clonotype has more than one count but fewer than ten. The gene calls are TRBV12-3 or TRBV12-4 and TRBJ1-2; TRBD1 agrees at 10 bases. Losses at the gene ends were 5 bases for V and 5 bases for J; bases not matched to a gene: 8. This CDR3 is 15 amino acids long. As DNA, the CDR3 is TGTGCCAGCAGTCTACGGACAGGGGGTGATTATGGCTACACCTTC. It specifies CASSLRTGGDYGYTF.

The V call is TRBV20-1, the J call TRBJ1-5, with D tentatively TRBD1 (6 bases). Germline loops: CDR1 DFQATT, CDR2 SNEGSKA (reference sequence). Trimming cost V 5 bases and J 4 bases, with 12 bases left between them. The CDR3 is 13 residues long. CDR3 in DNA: TGCAGTGCTCAACTACAGGGTAATCAGCCCCAGCATTTT. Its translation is CSAQLQGNQPQHF.

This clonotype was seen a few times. CDR3: CATSDPTLETQYF. The CDR3 DNA follows: TGTGCCACCAGTGACCCCACCCTGGAGACCCAGTACTTC. The V and J genes are TRBV24-1 and TRBJ2-5; D is undetermined. The CDR3 loop spans 13 amino acids. Trimming removed 4 bases at V and 5 bases at J, with 10 bases between. CDR1 is KGHDR and CDR2 is SFDVKD in the germline V gene.

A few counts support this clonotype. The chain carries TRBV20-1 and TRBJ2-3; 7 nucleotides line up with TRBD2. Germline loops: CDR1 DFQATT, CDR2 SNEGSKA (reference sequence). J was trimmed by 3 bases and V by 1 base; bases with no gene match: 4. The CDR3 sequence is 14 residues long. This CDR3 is CSARVASGTDTQYF. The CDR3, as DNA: TGCAGTGCTAGAGTAGCTAGCGGTACAGATACGCAGTATTTT.

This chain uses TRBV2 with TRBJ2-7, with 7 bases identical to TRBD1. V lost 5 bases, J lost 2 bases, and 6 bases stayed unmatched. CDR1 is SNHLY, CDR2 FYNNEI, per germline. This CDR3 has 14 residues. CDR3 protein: CASSKTGNTYEQYF. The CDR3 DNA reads TGTGCCAGCAGTAAGACAGGGAACACCTACGAGCAGTACTTC. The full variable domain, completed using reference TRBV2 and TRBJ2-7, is EPEVTQTPSHQVTQMGQEVILRCVPISNHLYFYWYRQILGQKVEFLVSFYNNEISEKSEIFDDQFSVERPDGSNFTLKIRSTKLEDSAMYFCASSKTGNTYEQYFGPGTRLTVT.

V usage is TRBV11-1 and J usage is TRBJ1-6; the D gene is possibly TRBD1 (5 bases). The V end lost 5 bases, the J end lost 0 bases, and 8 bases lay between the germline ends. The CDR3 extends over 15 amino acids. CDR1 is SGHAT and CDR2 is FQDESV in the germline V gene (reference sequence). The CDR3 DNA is TGTGCCAGCAGCGGACACAGCTCCTATAATTCACCCCTCCACTTT. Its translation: CASSGHSSYNSPLHF. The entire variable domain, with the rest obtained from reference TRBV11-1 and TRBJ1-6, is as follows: EAEVAQSPRYKITEKSQAVAFWCDPISGHATLYWYRQILGQGPELLVQFQDESVVDDSQLPKDRFSAERLKGVDSTLKIQPAELGDSAMYLCASSGHSSYNSPLHFGNGTRLTVT.

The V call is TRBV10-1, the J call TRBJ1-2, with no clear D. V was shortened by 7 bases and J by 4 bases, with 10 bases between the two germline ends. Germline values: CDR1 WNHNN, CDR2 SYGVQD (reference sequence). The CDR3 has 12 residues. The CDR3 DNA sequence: TGCGCCAGCACCGGGATTCCCTATGGCTACACCTTC. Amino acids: CASTGIPYGYTF.

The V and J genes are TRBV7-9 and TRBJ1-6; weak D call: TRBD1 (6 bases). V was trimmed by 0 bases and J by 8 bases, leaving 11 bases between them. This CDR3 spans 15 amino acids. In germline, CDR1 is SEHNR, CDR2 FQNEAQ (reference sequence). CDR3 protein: CASSLADGGDSPLHF. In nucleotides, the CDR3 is TGTGCCAGCAGCTTAGCAGACGGGGGCGATTCACCCCTCCACTTT.

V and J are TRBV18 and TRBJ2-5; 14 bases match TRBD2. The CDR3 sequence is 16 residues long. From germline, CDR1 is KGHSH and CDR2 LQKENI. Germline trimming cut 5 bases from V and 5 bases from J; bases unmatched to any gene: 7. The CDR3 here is CASSAGLAGVGETQYF. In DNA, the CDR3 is TGTGCCAGCTCAGCGGGACTAGCGGGAGTTGGGGAGACCCAGTACTTC.

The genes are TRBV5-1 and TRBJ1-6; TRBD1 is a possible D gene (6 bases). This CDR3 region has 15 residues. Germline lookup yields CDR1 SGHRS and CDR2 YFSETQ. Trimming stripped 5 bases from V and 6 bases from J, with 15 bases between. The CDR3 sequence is CASRFLQGSNSPLHF. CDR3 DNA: TGCGCCAGCAGATTCCTACAGGGTAGTAATTCACCCCTCCACTTT.

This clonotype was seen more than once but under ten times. The CDR3 DNA sequence: TGTGCCACCGGTAAGACTAGCGGCCCTCATACGCAGTATTTT. Amino acids: CATGKTSGPHTQYF. The J gene is TRBJ2-3, the V gene TRBV24-1; 9 positions agree with TRBD2. The CDR3 extends over 14 amino acids. Germline trimming cut 9 bases from V and 7 bases from J; bases unmatched to any gene: 10. Germline V gene sequence: CDR1 KGHDR, CDR2 SFDVKD.

The CDR3 DNA reads TGTGCCAGCAGCCAAGATTTAGGGAAGGGAGAGACCCAGTACTTC. It encodes CASSQDLGKGETQYF. V and J are TRBV4-2 and TRBJ2-5; D ambiguous. Germline V gene sequence: CDR1 LGHNA, CDR2 YNFKEQ. V was cut by 0 bases and J by 4 bases, with 12 bases left in between. CDR3 length: 15 amino acids.

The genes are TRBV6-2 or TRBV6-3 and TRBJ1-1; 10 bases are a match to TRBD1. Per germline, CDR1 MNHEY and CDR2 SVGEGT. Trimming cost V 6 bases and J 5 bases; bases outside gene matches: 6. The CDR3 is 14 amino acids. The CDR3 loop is CASRMGQGRTEAFF. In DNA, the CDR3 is TGTGCCAGCAGAATGGGACAGGGGAGGACTGAAGCTTTCTTT.

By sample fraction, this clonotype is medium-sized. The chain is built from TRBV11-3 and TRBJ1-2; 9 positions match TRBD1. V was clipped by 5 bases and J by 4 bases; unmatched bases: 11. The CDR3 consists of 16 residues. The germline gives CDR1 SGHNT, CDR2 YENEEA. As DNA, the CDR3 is TGTGCCAGCAGCCGAGGGACAGGGTGGGGGCCCTATGGCTACACCTTC. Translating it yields CASSRGTGWGPYGYTF.

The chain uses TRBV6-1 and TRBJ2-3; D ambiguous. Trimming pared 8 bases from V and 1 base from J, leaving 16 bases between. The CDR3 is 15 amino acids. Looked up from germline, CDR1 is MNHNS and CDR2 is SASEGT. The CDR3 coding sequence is TGTGCCAGCGCCCGTGCGAGCTTCGGCACAGATACGCAGTATTTT. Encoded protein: CASARASFGTDTQYF.

The CDR3 loop is CSARGTHGNTIYF. The DNA of the CDR3 is TGCAGTGCTAGAGGCACACATGGAAACACCATATATTTT. This chain joins TRBV20-1 and TRBJ1-3; D gene uncertain. The length of the CDR3 is 13 residues. V was cut by 1 base and J by 3 bases, with 7 bases left in between. From germline, CDR1 is DFQATT and CDR2 SNEGSKA (reference sequence).

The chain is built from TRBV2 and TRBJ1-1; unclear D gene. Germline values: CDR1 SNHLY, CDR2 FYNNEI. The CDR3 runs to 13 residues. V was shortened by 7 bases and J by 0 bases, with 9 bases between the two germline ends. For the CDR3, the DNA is TGTGCCAGCATTACAGAAGTGAACACTGAAGCTTTCTTT. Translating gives CASITEVNTEAFF.

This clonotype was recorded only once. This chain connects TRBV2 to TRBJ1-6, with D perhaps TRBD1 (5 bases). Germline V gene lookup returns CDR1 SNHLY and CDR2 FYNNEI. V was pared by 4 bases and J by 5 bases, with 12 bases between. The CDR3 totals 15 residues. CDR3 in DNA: TGTGCCAGCAGTGTCGGTGGGGGTAATAATTCACCCCTCCACTTT. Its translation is CASSVGGGNNSPLHF.

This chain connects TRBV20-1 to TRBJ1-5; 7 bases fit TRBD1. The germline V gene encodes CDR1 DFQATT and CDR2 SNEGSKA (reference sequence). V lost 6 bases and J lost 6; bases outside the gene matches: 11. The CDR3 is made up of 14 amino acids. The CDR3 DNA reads TGCAGTGCCTCCGGGACAGCGGGGGGTCAGCCCCAGCATTTT. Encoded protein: CSASGTAGGQPQHF.

The CDR3 region has the DNA TGTGCCAGCAGCTTGGTGGACTCTGGGGCCAACGTCCTGACTTTC. This sequence encodes CASSLVDSGANVLTF. The rearrangement joins TRBV5-8 to TRBJ2-6; D is undetermined. CDR1 and CDR2 from the germline V gene are SGHTS and YDEGEE. The CDR3 extends over 15 amino acids. Trimming shortened V by 0 bases and J by 0 bases, and 4 bases separated the two germline ends.

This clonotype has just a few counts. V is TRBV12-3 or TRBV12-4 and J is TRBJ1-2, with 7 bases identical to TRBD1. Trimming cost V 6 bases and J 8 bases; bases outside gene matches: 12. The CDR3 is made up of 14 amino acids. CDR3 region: CASSPNTGVGGYTF. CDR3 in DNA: TGTGCCAGCAGCCCGAATACAGGGGTAGGGGGCTACACCTTC.

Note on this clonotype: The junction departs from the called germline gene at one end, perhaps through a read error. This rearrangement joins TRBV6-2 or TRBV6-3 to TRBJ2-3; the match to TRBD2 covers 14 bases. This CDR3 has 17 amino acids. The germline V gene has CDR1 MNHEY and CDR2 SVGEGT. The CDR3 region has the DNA TGCGCCAGCAGTTGGGGGGGACTAGCGGGAGCGACAGATACGCAGTATTTT. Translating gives CASSWGGLAGATDTQYF.

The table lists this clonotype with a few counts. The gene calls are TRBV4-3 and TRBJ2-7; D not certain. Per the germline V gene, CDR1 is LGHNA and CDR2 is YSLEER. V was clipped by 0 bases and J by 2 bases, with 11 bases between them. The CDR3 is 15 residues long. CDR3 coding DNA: TGCGCCAGCAGCCAAGAGGCCCGCAGGCCCTACGAGCAGTACTTC. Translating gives CASSQEARRPYEQYF.

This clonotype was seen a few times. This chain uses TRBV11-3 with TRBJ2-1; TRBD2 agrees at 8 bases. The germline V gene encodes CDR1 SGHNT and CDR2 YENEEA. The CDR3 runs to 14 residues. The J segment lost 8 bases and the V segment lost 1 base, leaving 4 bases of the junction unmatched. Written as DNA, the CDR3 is TGTGCCAGCAGCTTAGCGGGGGGGCATCATGAGCAGTTCTTC. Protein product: CASSLAGGHHEQFF. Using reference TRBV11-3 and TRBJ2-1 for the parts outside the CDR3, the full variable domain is EAGVVQSPRYKIIEKKQPVAFWCNPISGHNTLYWYLQNLGQGPELLIRYENEEAVDDSQLPKDRFSAERLKGVDSTLKIQPAELGDSAVYLCASSLAGGHHEQFFGPGTRLTVL.

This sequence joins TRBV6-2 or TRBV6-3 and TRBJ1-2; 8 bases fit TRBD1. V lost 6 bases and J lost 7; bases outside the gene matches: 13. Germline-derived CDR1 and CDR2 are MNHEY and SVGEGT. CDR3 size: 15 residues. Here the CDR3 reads CASRPPGGQVVGYTF. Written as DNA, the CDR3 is TGTGCCAGCAGGCCCCCAGGGGGACAGGTGGTTGGCTACACCTTC.

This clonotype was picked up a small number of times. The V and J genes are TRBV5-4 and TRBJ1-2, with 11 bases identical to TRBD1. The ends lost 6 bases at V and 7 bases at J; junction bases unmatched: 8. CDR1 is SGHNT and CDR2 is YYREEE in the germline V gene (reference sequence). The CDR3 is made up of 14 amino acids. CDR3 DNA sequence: TGTGCCAGCACCCCCCGGACAGGGGGCGGTGGCTACACCTTC. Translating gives CASTPRTGGGGYTF.